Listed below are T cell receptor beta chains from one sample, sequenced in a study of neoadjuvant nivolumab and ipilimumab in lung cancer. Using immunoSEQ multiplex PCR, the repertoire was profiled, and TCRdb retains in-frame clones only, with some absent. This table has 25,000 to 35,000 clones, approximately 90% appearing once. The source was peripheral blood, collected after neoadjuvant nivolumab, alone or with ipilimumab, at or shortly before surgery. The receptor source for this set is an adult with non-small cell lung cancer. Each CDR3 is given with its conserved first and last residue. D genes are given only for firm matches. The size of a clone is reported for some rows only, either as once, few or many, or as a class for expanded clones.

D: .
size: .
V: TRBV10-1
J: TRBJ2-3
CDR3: CALPGTDTQYF
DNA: TGCGCCCTCCCAGGCACAGATACGCAGTATTTT

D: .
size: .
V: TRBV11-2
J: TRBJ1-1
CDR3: CASSLVGWAVRNTEAFF
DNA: TGTGCCAGCAGCTTAGTCGGTTGGGCGGTCCGGAACACTGAAGCTTTCTTT

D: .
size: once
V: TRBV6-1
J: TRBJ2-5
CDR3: CASRETAGETQYF
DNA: TGTGCCAGCAGAGAAACTGCGGGAGAGACCCAGTACTTC

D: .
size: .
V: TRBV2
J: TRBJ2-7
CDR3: CASSRFYEQYF
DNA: TGTGCCAGCAGTCGATTTTACGAGCAGTACTTC

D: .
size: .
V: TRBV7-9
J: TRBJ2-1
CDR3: CASSFVGSGSHNEQFF
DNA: TGTGCCAGCAGCTTTGTTGGCTCGGGAAGTCACAATGAGCAGTTCTTC

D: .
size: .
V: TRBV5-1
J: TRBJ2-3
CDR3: CASSSSGQTITDTQYF
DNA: TGCGCCAGCAGCTCTTCAGGGCAAACCATCACAGATACGCAGTATTTT

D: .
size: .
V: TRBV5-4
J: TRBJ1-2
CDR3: CASSLGRAAGYGYTF
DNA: TGTGCCAGCAGCTTGGGACGGGCCGCTGGGTATGGCTACACCTTC

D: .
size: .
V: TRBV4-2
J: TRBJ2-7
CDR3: CASSLNRGEQYF
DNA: TGTGCCAGCAGCCTGAATCGGGGCGAGCAGTACTTC

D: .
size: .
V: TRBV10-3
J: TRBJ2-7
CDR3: CAISESGGLSSYEQYF
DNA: TGTGCCATCAGTGAGTCTGGAGGACTGAGCTCCTACGAGCAGTACTTC

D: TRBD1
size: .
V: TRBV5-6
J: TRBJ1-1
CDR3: CASSFGRGQTEAFF
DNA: TGTGCCAGCAGCTTCGGCAGGGGGCAGACTGAAGCTTTCTTT

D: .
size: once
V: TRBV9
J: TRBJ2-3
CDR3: CASSGLGSSTDTQYF
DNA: TGTGCCAGCAGCGGTTTGGGGAGCAGCACAGATACGCAGTATTTT

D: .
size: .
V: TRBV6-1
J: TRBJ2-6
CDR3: CASSEAGVTGANVLTF
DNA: TGTGCCAGCAGTGAAGCTGGAGTAACTGGGGCCAACGTCCTGACTTTC

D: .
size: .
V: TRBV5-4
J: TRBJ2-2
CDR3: CASRTTRGASGELFF
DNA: TGTGCCAGCAGAACGACCCGGGGGGCATCCGGGGAGCTGTTTTTT

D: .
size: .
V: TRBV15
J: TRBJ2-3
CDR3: CATSRNRGGSDTQYF
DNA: TGTGCCACCAGCAGGAACAGGGGGGGTTCAGATACGCAGTATTTT

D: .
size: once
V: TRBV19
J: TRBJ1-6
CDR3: CASKFGRENSPLHF
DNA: TGTGCCAGTAAATTCGGCAGGGAGAATTCACCCCTCCACTTT

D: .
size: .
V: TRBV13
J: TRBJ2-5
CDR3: CASSSTGTLAGETQYF
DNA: TGTGCCAGCAGCTCCACAGGAACTTTAGCAGGCGAGACCCAGTACTTC

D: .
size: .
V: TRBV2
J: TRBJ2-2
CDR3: CASSVRWGELFF
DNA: TGTGCCAGCAGTGTACGCTGGGGGGAGCTGTTTTTT

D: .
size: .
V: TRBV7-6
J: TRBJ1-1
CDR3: CASSLAGADTEAFF
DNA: TGTGCCAGCAGCTTAGCGGGGGCAGACACTGAAGCTTTCTTT

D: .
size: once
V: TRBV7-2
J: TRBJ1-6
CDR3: CASSLGQGHNSPLHF
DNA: TGTGCCAGCAGCTTAGGTCAGGGGCATAATTCACCCCTCCACTTT

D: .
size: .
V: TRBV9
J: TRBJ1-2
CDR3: CASSVGPGQSYYGYTF
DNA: TGTGCCAGCAGCGTAGGTCCAGGACAGAGTTACTATGGCTACACCTTC

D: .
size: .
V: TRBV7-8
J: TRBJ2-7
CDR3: CASSFAGVNEQYF
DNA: TGTGCCAGCAGCTTTGCAGGGGTGAACGAGCAGTACTTC

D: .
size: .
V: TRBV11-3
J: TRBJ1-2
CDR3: CASSRPYAPANPRGYTF
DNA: TGTGCCAGCAGCCGCCCTTATGCGCCCGCTAACCCCCGTGGCTACACCTTC

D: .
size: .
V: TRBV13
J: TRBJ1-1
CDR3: CASSLDGNTEAFF
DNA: TGTGCCAGCAGCTTAGACGGGAACACTGAAGCTTTCTTT

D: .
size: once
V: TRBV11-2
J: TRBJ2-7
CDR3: CASSLGVNSREQYF
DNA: TGTGCCAGCAGCTTAGGGGTAAACTCGCGGGAGCAGTACTTC